The TCR beta chain described here comes from a study of T cell responses to AZD1222 COVID-19 vaccine. Overall study findings and caveats: Repertoires were sampled only after the peak T cell response. In the spike-specific TCR repertoire, nearly half reportedly target unmutated variant regions. Donor demographics were predominantly white British with a female majority; clonal diversity may be underestimated.

CDR3 length: 12 amino acids. V trimming: 5 bases; J trimming: 15 bases; junction bases outside the gene matches: 6. CDR1 is SGHTA, CDR2 FQGNSA, per germline. Sequencing used immunoSEQ multiplex PCR; TCRdb keeps in-frame clones, though not all of them. The repertoire holds some 170,000 clones, with about 89% as singletons. Notes on this clone: Its antigen is as yet unknown.

The source material was peripheral blood, sampled on day 0 of AZD1222 vaccination. This sequence was found in an adult in good health. The chain employs TRBV7-2 and TRBJ2-1; 11 bases map to TRBD2. CDR3 DNA sequence: TGTGCCAGCAGCGGTAGCGGGGGGGTCCCGTTCTTC. Translating gives CASSGSGGVPFF.